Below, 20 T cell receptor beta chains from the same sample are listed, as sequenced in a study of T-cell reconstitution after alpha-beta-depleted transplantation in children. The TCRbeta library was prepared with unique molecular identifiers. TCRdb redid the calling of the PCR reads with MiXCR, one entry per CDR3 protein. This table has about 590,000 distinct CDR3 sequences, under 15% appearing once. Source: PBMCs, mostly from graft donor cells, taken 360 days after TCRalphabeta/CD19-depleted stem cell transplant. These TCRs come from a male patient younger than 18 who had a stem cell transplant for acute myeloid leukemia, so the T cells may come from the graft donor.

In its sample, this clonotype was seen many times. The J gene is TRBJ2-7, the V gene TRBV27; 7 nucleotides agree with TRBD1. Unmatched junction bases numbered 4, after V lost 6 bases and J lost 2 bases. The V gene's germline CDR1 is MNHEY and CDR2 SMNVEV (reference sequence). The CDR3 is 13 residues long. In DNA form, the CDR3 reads TGTGCCAGCAGATCAGGGGGAGCCTACGAGCAGTACTTC. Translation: CASRSGGAYEQYF.

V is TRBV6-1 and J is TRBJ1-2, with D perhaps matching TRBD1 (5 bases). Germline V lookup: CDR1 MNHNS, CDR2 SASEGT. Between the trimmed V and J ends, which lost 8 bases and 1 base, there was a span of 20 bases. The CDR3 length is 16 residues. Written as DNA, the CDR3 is TGTGCCAGCCTGGTCGAGCCCAGGGTTTTTAACTATGGCTACACCTTC. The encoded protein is CASLVEPRVFNYGYTF.

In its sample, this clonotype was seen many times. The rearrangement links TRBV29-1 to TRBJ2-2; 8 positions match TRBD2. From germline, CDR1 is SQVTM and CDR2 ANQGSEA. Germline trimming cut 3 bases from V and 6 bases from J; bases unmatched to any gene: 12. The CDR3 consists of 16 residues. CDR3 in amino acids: CSVEDGFNGRAGELFF. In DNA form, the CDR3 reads TGCAGCGTTGAGGATGGGTTTAACGGGAGGGCCGGGGAGCTGTTTTTT.

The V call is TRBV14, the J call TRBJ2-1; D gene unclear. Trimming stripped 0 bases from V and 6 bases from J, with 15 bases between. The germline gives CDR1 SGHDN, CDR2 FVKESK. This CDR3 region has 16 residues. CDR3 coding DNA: TGTGCCAGCAGCCAAGATCCGCCCCCCATCAGCAATGAGCAGTTCTTC. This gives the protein CASSQDPPPISNEQFF.

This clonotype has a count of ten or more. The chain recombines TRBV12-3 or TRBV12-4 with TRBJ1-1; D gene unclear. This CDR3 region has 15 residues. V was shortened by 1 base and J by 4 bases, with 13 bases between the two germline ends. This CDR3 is CASSLEIGRGTEAFF. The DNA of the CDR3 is TGTGCCAGCAGTTTAGAGATAGGACGGGGCACTGAAGCTTTCTTT.

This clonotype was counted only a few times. CDR3 coding DNA: TGTGCCAGCAGTCTGGGGGAATATGGCTACACCTTC. Protein product: CASSLGEYGYTF. The chain is built from TRBV28 and TRBJ1-2; tentative D call: TRBD1 (5 bases). V gave up 5 bases and J gave up 5 bases, with 9 bases separating them. This CDR3 spans 12 amino acids. CDR1 is MDHEN, CDR2 SYDVKM, per germline.

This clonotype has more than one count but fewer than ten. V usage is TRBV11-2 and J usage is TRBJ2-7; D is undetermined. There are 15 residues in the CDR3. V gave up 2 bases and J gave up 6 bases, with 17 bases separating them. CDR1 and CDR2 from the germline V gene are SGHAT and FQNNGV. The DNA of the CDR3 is TGTGCCAGCAGCTTAACGTTTTTGCTAGTGGGCGAGCAGTACTTC. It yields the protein CASSLTFLLVGEQYF. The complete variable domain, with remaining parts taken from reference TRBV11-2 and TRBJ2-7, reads EAGVAQSPRYKIIEKRQSVAFWCNPISGHATLYWYQQILGQGPKLLIQFQNNGVVDDSQLPKDRFSAERLKGVDSTLKIQPAKLEDSAVYLCASSLTFLLVGEQYFGPGTRLTVT.

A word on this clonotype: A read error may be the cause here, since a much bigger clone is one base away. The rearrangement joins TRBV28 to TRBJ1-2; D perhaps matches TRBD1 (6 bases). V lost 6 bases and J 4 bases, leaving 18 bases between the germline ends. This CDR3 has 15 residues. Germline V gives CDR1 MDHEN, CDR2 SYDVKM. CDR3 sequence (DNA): TGTGCCAGCAGCCCACCCCGACAGGAAGGCTATGGCTACACCTTC. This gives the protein CASSPPRQEGYGYTF.

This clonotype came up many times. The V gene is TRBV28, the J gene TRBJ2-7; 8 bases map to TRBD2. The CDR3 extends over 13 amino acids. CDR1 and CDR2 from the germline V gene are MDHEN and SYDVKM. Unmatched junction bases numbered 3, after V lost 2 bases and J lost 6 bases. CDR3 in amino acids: CASSLRGRTEQYF. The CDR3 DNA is TGTGCCAGCAGTTTACGCGGGAGGACCGAGCAGTACTTC. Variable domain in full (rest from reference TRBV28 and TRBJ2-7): DVKVTQSSRYLVKRTGEKVFLECVQDMDHENMFWYRQDPGLGLRLIYFSYDVKMKEKGDIPEGYSVSREKKERFSLILESASTNQTSMYLCASSLRGRTEQYFGPGTRLTVT.

For the CDR3, the DNA is TGTGCCAGCAGCTCCTCCGGGACAGATTTGGAGTATTTT. Translating it yields CASSSSGTDLEYF. The J gene is TRBJ2-3, the V gene TRBV7-2; the match to TRBD1 covers 7 bases. The CDR3 runs 13 residues. Germline CDR1 and CDR2: SGHTA and FQGNSA. The trim removed 4 bases at V and 13 bases at J, leaving 11 bases unmatched.

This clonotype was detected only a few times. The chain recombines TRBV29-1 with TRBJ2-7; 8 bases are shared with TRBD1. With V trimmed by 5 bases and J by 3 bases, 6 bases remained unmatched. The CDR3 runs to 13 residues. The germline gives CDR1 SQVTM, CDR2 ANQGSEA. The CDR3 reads CSVITGTGYEQYF. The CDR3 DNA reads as TGCAGCGTTATAACCGGGACAGGCTACGAGCAGTACTTC.

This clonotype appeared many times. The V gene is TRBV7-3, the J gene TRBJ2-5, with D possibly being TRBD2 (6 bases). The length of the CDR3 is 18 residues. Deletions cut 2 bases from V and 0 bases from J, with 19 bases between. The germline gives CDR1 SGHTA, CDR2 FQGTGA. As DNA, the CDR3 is TGTGCCAGCAGCTTAGCTAGTTGGGCGGAGCGGGACCAAGAGACCCAGTACTTC. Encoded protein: CASSLASWAERDQETQYF.

The chain's CDR3 is CASSPRGVGGNEQFF. In DNA form, the CDR3 reads TGTGCCAGCAGCCCTCGGGGAGTAGGAGGCAATGAGCAGTTCTTC. This chain links TRBV6-2 or TRBV6-3 with TRBJ2-1, with D possibly TRBD2 on 5 matching bases. The CDR3 sequence is 15 residues long. Germline CDR1 reads MNHEY; CDR2 reads SVGEGT. Trimming left V 6 bases short and J 6 bases short, with 18 bases between.

CDR3 bases: TGTGCCAGCTCCCTTAGCGGACGTGGTGTAGCGACAGATACGCAGTATTTT. Protein: CASSLSGRGVATDTQYF. The chain is built from TRBV18 and TRBJ2-3; D may be TRBD2 (6 bases). This CDR3 is built from 17 residues. In germline, CDR1 is KGHSH, CDR2 LQKENI. Trimming cost V 6 bases and J 3 bases, with 22 bases left between them. Combining the CDR3 with reference TRBV18 and TRBJ2-3 gives the whole variable domain NAGVMQNPRHLVRRRGQEARLRCSPMKGHSHVYWYRQLPEEGLKFMVYLQKENIIDESGMPKERFSAEFPKEGPSILRIQQVVRGDSAAYFCASSLSGRGVATDTQYFGPGTRLTVL.

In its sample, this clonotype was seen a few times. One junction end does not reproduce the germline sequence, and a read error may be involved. The CDR3 DNA is TGTGCCAGCAGCGTAGCTGGGGTGCTAGCGGGAGCCCAGTTCTTC. Residues: CASSVAGVLAGAQFF. The chain joins TRBV7-8 to TRBJ2-1; 10 bases are shared with TRBD2. This CDR3 comprises 15 residues. Germline V gene lookup returns CDR1 SGHVS and CDR2 FQNEAQ.

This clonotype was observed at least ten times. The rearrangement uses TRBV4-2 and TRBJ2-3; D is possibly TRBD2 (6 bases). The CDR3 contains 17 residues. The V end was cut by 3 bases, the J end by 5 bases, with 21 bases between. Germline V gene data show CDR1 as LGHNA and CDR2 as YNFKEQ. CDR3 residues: CASSQPPPEGRIDTQYF. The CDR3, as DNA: TGTGCCAGCAGCCAGCCGCCCCCGGAGGGCCGGATAGATACGCAGTATTTT.

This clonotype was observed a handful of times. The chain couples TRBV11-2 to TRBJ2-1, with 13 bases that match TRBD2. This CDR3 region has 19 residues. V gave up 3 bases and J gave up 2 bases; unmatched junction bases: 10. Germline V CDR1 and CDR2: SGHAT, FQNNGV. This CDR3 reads CASSFTPIGTSGAYNEQFF. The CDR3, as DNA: TGTGCCAGCAGCTTTACTCCTATCGGGACTAGCGGGGCCTACAATGAGCAGTTCTTC.

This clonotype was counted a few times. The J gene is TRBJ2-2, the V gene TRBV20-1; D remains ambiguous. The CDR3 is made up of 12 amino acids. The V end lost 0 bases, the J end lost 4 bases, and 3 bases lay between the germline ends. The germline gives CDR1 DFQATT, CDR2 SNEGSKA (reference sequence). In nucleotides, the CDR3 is TGCAGTGCTAGAGATATCACCGGGGAGCTGTTTTTT. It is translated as CSARDITGELFF.

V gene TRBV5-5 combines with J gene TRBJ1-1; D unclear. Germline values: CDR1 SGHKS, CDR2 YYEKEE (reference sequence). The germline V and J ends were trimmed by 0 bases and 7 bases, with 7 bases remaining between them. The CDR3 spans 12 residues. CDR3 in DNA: TGTGCCAGCAGCTTGGTGCCGGTTGAAGCTTTCTTT. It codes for CASSLVPVEAFF.

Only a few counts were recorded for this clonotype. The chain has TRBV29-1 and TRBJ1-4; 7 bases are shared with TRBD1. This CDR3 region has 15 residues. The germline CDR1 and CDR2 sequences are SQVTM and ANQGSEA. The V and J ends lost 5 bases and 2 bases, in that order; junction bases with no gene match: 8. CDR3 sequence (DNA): TGCAGCGTTAGACGGGTGGGACAGACTAATGAAAAACTGTTTTTT. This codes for CSVRRVGQTNEKLFF.